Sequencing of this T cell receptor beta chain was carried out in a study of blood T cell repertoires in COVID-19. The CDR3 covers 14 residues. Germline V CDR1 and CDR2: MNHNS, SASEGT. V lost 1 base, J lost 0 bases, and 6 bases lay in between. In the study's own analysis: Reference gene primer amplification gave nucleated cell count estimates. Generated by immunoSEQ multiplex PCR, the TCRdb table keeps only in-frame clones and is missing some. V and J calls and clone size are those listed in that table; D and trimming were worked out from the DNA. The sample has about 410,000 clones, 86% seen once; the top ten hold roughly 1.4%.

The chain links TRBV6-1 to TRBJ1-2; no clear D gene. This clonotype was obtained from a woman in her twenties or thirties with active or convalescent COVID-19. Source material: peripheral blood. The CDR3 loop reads CASSEVGANYGYTF. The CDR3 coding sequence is TGTGCCAGCAGTGAAGTCGGGGCTAACTATGGCTACACCTTC.